This T cell receptor (beta chain) originates from a study of cytomegalovirus exposure and HLA in healthy donors. Overall study results and limits: Earlier analysis found most TCR beta V segments productive about 87% or about 30% of the time. One later analysis reportedly identified an Asian-associated ancestry cluster that showed fewer N-insertions than the roughly 700-donor mean. V- and J-gene trimming in TCR beta was tied to a missense DCLRE1C variant by an analysis performed later.

13 Jbeta primers and 60 Vbeta primers were used for the PCR. Here immunoSEQ multiplex PCR was the method, and the copy in TCRdb shows in-frame clones only, minus some. The sample has 150,000 to 160,000 clones, roughly 70% seen once. The CDR3 length is 13 residues. Germline V gene sequence: CDR1 ENHRY, CDR2 SYGVKD. The V and J ends lost 3 bases and 2 bases respectively, with 8 bases between them. All the people who gave samples were healthy bone marrow donors. In its sample, this clone was seen once. Its specificity is not known. Sequencing was done on a sample of PBMCs. The J gene is TRBJ2-7, the V gene TRBV10-3, with a weak D call TRBD1 (5 bases). The receptor's source is a man younger than 40 in good health and CMV-seronegative. Here the CDR3 reads CAISDGQAYEQYF. Written as DNA, the CDR3 is TGTGCCATCAGTGATGGACAAGCCTACGAGCAGTACTTC.